These 7 T cell receptor beta chains were all obtained from the same sample, sequenced in a study of blood T cell repertoires in COVID-19. The method was immunoSEQ multiplex PCR; TCRdb's version includes in-frame clones alone and lacks a portion of them. The sample includes 50,000 to 65,000 clones, over 70% seen only once; the top ten take around 6.5%. Sequencing input: peripheral blood. These receptor sequences come from a human donor in a cohort sampled during active COVID-19.

The chain combines TRBV27 with TRBJ2-7; TRBD1 matches at 12 bases. The V and J ends lost 5 bases and 4 bases, in that order; junction bases with no gene match: 9. The CDR3 contains 16 residues. The germline CDR1 and CDR2 sequences are MNHEY and SMNVEV (reference sequence). As DNA, the CDR3 is TGTGCCAGCAGTCCGCTGGGACAGGGGGCTCGATACGAGCAGTACTTC. Translating it yields CASSPLGQGARYEQYF.

This chain joins TRBV12-2 and TRBJ2-4; the table's D call, TRBD1, has no DNA check behind it. TRBV12-2 is labeled a pseudogene. This CDR3 region has 15 residues. The CDR3 DNA is TGTGCAAGTCGGCCCAGGGGGCGAGCCAAAAACATTCAGTACTTC. Encoded protein: CASRPRGRAKNIQYF.

J is TRBJ1-1 and V is TRBV5-1; 8 bases line up with TRBD1. This CDR3 comprises 15 residues. The germline V gene has CDR1 SGHRS and CDR2 YFSETQ. V was clipped by 0 bases and J by 3 bases; unmatched bases: 4. The CDR3 DNA is TGCGCCAGCAGCTTGGACGGACAGGGTTACACTGAAGCTTTCTTT. Encoded protein: CASSLDGQGYTEAFF.

The CDR3 DNA reads TGTGCCATCAGTGAGACCCAGCGGGAGGTCCACCACGGGGGGAGTAGAGATACGCAGTATTTT. Translation gives CAISETQREVHHGGSRDTQYF. The chain employs TRBV10-3 and TRBJ2-3, with TRBD2 identical over 9 bases. In germline, CDR1 is ENHRY, CDR2 SYGVKD. The CDR3 length is 21 residues. Losses at the gene ends were 2 bases for V and 5 bases for J; bases not matched to a gene: 23.

This clone has a handful of counts. The chain uses TRBV4-1 and TRBJ1-5; 9 nucleotides align to TRBD1. The CDR3 spans 18 residues. Germline V gene sequence: CDR1 MGHRA, CDR2 YSYEKL. V was pared by 1 base and J by 2 bases, with 9 bases of the junction left unmatched. The CDR3 bases are TGCGCCAGCAGCCAAGGGACAGGGGTTGGAGTCGGCAATCAGCCCCAGCATTTT. Amino acids: CASSQGTGVGVGNQPQHF.

This clone was picked up one time. This chain connects TRBV12-3 or TRBV12-4 to TRBJ1-2; D not resolved. V lost 3 bases to trimming and J lost 8 bases, with 7 bases between them. The CDR3 totals 11 residues. The CDR3 spells CASSLRRGYTF. Written as DNA, the CDR3 is TGTGCCAGCAGTTTGCGGAGGGGCTACACCTTC.

V gene TRBV5-1 combines with J gene TRBJ1-1, with 8 bases identical to TRBD1. V gave up 2 bases and J gave up 1 base; unmatched junction bases: 4. In germline, CDR1 is SGHRS, CDR2 YFSETQ. The CDR3 extends over 15 amino acids. CDR3 in amino acids: CASSLTDRANTEAFF. The DNA of the CDR3 is TGCGCCAGCAGCTTAACGGACAGGGCGAACACTGAAGCTTTCTTT.